This T cell receptor beta chain was documented in a study of cytomegalovirus exposure and HLA in healthy donors (dated by TCRdb to the late 2010s). Regarding the study in general: According to an earlier analysis of several hundred of the donors, about 180 million T cells yielded over 100 million unique TCR beta sequences and more than 250 Gb of sequence data. The aim of the study was to test whether cataloging public T cell receptors could identify signatures of past pathogen exposure. An early release that covered roughly 600 HLA-typed donors contained about 300 gigabases of sequencing data and 85 million to 100 million unique TCR sequences. Along with the approximately 700-subject first cohort, a separate validation cohort of about 110 different subjects was used. The number of donors typed differed by locus, with roughly 629-640 for A, B, C, DRB1 and DQB1, around 520 for DQA1, under 610 for DPA1, and some 440 for DPB1. Roughly 5 DR-DQ haplotypes were treated as single units for association and clustering because of strong linkage in the cohort. Of the approximately 400 genotyped donors, roughly 85% fell in the genetic ancestry cluster associated with self-reported Caucasian donors. An earlier analysis of some 500 of the donors applied high-throughput TCR beta sequencing to assess whether each TCR beta V gene segment acted as functional or pseudogenic. Alongside the repertoire data, information on donor age, sex, ethnicity and CMV serostatus was compiled. Every repertoire in the discovery cohort had been generated on one and the same sequencing platform. To predict cytomegalovirus infection status, the study brought together high-throughput TCR immunosequencing, statistical association of individual TCRs with disease status, and machine learning. The study profiled the T cell repertoires of approximately 700 subjects by immunosequencing and related them to cytomegalovirus serostatus. In a later analysis, previously published TCR beta repertoires from 666 donors were re-analyzed and high-resolution HLA genotyping was added so that TCR occurrence patterns could be studied. In a later genetic analysis, genome-wide SNP genotypes for 398 of the 666 donors were used, and that subset was treated as a discovery cohort. Both class I and class II loci were covered by HLA typing, at four-digit resolution. Rather than drawing on any new phenotypic data, the later analysis identified candidate immune exposures from TCR beta sequences and the way those sequences occurred across donors. On average, roughly 240,000 unique TCR beta nucleotide sequences were sequenced per donor among some 430 genotyped donors of the cohort, with roughly 18% of those sequences being non-productive. On the study overall, not on this receptor specifically: While some public TCRs were present in many individuals, most TCR sequences turned up only very rarely across donors. According to a later analysis, parvovirus B19, influenza, CMV and Epstein-Barr virus appeared linked to several top co-occurrence clusters. A total of fewer than 200 TCR beta chains were listed by the study as associated with cytomegalovirus. At a false discovery rate of 0.05, a later analysis linked approximately 18,000 TCR beta sequences to specific HLA alleles. It was suggested by the authors that the approach could potentially be generalized to other disease states and immunological phenotypes. Roughly uniform sequencing depth across donors was assumed in presence/absence analyses, although this assumption may not hold. A few of the identified cytomegalovirus-associated TCR beta chains were confirmed in vitro to be specific for cytomegalovirus antigens. HLA typing was unavailable for some donors at each locus, so association tests used only the typed subset. The sequencing pipeline was judged likely to have produced a cluster of highly shared sequence variants as a technical artifact. Assigning TCR associations to individual alleles was difficult when HLA alleles, especially DR and DQ, strongly co-occurred. The classifier was reported to diagnose cytomegalovirus status with high specificity and sensitivity in both the original cohort and the validation cohort. The earlier analysis of fewer than 750 of the donors excluded about 16 rarely observed V segments, including chromosome 9 orphons, because counts were too low. Linkage disequilibrium might explain the correlated functional status among segregating V segments, but an unknown experimental factor could not be ruled out. A further reported finding was that TCR beta sequences accurately predicted the HLA-A and HLA-B alleles for most subjects in the first cohort. Compared with equally common non-associated chains, HLA-associated TCR beta chains in a later analysis were more clonally expanded and had lower generation probabilities. The cohort was sequenced for TCR beta chains only, and without alpha or paired-chain data the features that could be detected were limited. Most CMV-associated TCR beta chains appeared to be HLA-restricted in a later analysis, and the HLA associations seemed to be driven largely by CMV exposure. In an earlier analysis of roughly 560 of the donors, most TCR beta V segments were observed in productive rearrangements about 90% or about 30% of the time, broadly matching IMGT annotations. CMV serostatus was the only immune exposure information available for the cohort. According to a later analysis, TCR association rates differed among HLA loci, with DRB1 alleles showing the most associated TCRs and HLA-C alleles showing the fewest. A later genetic analysis reported fewer N-insertions in productive TCRs among donors in an Asian-associated ancestry cluster than the roughly 700-donor mean. The 87-base-pair reads could not distinguish some IMGT-functional V segments, including TRBV6-2 and TRBV6-3, so those segments were excluded. In a later genetic analysis, a missense DCLRE1C variant was associated with V-gene and J-gene trimming of TCR beta chains, and the association was replicated in an independent cohort.

A note on this clone: Its antigen specificity is not known. No per-base quality is available; no much larger clone lies one base away.

Library preparation used the immunoSEQ multiplex PCR assay. For the multiplex PCR, a mixture combining 60 forward primers for TCR Vbeta segments and 13 reverse primers for TCR Jbeta segments was used. Amplification of the CDR3 region of rearranged TCR beta genes was performed with a multiplex PCR assay on genomic DNA. Amplified TCR beta libraries were sequenced as 87-base-pair reads on the Illumina HiSeq System. As for the authors' bioinformatics: A later analysis counted tens of millions of unique TCR beta chains across the approximately 700 repertoires, and 10 million to 11 million of these chains were shared by at least two donors. Raw reads were error-corrected and collapsed into unique sequences with a nearest-neighbor algorithm that merged closely related sequences to remove PCR and sequencing errors. Alignment of CDR3 sequences to IMGT reference sequences was used to assign V, D and J gene segments. For a sequence to be retained, a match of at least six nucleotides to both a V gene segment and a J gene segment was required. A rearrangement was called productive if the CDR3 had no stop codons and remained in frame with V and J, and every other rearrangement was called non-productive. CDR3 was defined according to IMGT convention as the region running from the second conserved V-encoded cysteine to the conserved J-encoded phenylalanine. The earlier analysis of about 500 of the donors excluded sequences that lacked an unambiguous match to a single V gene segment. In an earlier analysis of 450 to 700 of the donors, V segments were called functional above 56.7% productive rearrangements and were called segregating when the between-donor standard deviation exceeded 5%. To diagnose cytomegalovirus status from the catalog of TCR beta chain sequences, a statistical classification framework was built. In a later analysis, TCR nucleotide sequences were compared against IMGT/GENE-DB human TR gene sequences so that V and J genes could be assigned. A later analysis assigned CDR3 sequences and most-parsimonious VDJ recombination scenarios with the TCRdist pipeline. In a later analysis, every TCR beta chain was defined by the combination of its CDR3 amino acid sequence and its V-gene family, and reads without a unique V-gene family were dropped. In a later analysis, approximately 640 highly shared, low-generation-probability nucleotide sequences were removed to address suspected cross-contamination and a sequencing artifact. In a later analysis, a clonal expansion index was calculated for each public chain from normalized within-repertoire ranks of inferred template counts. In a later analysis, generation probabilities were computed using a VDJ recombination model fitted to out-of-frame rearrangements, and the results were checked against IGoR. In a later analysis, hypergeometric tests were used to score TCR-TCR, TCR-HLA and TCR-CMV co-occurrence, with a repertoire-size bias correction applied to TCR pairs. A later analysis estimated false discovery rates by permuting HLA or CMV assignments 20 times. A later analysis grouped co-occurring TCRs with DBSCAN, adding TCRdist sequence similarity when clustering within HLA-allele-positive subsets. Repertoires with fewer than 30,000 or more than 120,000 public chains, plus five repertoires with anomalous nucleotide sharing, were excluded from co-occurrence clustering. TCRdb re-hosts the immuneACCESS table, in-frame sequences only. Its copies lack some clones; in the studies checked, an unresolved V gene accounts for under half of them, and the cause for the rest is not known. V and J calls and clone size are as listed in that table; D and trimming were resolved from the DNA. This sample lists about 140,000 clones; around 80% were detected once. Clones ranked in the top ten supply less than 3% of the sample.

The cohort was made up of about 610 healthy bone marrow donors. At the time of sampling, every cohort member was nominally healthy, though immune exposures that went unrecorded were likely present. The donor was CMV seronegative and belonged to the group of 320 or so seronegative cohort members. Every donor gave a peripheral blood sample, and the peripheral blood mononuclear cells from that sample were used for TCR beta sequencing. The Qiagen DNeasy Blood Extraction Kit was used to extract genomic DNA from the blood cell samples. The CDR3 measures 17 amino acids from cysteine to phenylalanine. Of the read, only the CDR3 DNA is kept; its 51 bases are in frame from base 1. From V the trimming removes 1 base and from J it removes 6 bases, while the gene matches leave 12 bases of the junction unaccounted for. The germline V gene yields SGHTA for CDR1 and FQGNSA for CDR2.

This receptor was identified in a young woman in good health and CMV-seronegative. Recombination linked TRBV7-2 to TRBJ2-7; TRBD2 aligns with 10 central bases. The sequenced sample was PBMCs. Read as DNA, the sequence is TGTGCCAGCAGCTTAGTTAACTCAGCGGGGGGGCACTCCGAGCAGTACTTC. The encoded protein is CASSLVNSAGGHSEQYF.